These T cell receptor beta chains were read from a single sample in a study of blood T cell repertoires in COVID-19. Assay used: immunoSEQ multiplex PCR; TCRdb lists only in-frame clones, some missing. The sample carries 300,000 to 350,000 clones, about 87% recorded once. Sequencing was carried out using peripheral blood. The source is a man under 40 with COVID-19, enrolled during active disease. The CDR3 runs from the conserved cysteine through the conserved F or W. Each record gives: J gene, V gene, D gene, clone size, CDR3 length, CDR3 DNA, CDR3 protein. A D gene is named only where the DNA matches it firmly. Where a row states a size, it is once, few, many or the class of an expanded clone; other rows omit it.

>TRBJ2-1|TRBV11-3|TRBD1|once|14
TGTGCCAGCAGCTCCGGACAGGGAATTGGGGAGCAGTTCTTC
CASSSGQGIGEQFF
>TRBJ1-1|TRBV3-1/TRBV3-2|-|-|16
TGTGCCAGCAGCCAAGCAGGGTTAAGACAGAACACTGAAGCTTTCTTT
CASSQAGLRQNTEAFF
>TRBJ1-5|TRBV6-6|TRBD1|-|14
TGTGCCAGCAGTTACTCCACAGGGGGACAGCCCCAGCATTTT
CASSYSTGGQPQHF
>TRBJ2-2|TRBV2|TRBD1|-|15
TGTGCCAGCGGACCCCAGGGGGCCTACACCGGGGAGCTGTTTTTT
CASGPQGAYTGELFF
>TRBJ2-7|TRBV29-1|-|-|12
TGCAGTGCACAGGCTAGCTCCTACGAGCAGTACTTC
CSAQASSYEQYF
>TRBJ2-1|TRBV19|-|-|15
TGTGCCAGTAGTATAGGCAGGGCCCCCTACAATGAGCAGTTCTTC
CASSIGRAPYNEQFF
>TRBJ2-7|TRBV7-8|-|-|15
TGTGCCAGCAGCCCCGGAGGAATTGGGACCTACGAGCAGTACTTC
CASSPGGIGTYEQYF
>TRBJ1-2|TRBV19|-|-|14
TGTGCCAGTAGCCACAGGGAAGCTAACTATGGCTACACCTTC
CASSHREANYGYTF
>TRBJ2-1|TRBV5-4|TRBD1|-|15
TGTGCCAGCAGCCTCGGACAGGCTTACTACAATGAGCAGTTCTTC
CASSLGQAYYNEQFF
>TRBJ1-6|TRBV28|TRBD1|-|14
TGTGCCAGCAGTGCTTCGACAGGGGTGGCACCCCTCCACTTT
CASSASTGVAPLHF